This record covers a single TCR beta chain. Its antigen is unknown. The V end lost 0 bases, the J end lost 3 bases, and 13 bases lay between the germline ends. This CDR3 is 15 amino acids long. Germline V gene lookup returns CDR1 SQVTM and CDR2 ANQGSEA. This sample is part of a study of cytomegalovirus exposure and HLA in healthy donors. General study points: Across donors, presence/absence analyses took sequencing depth to be roughly uniform. In vitro checks showed that three CMV-associated chains really do target CMV antigens.

This PCR relied on a set of 60 Vbeta primers and 13 Jbeta primers. Here immunoSEQ multiplex PCR was the method, and the copy in TCRdb shows in-frame clones only, minus some. Found here are about 120,000 clones, about 80% of them singletons; the top ten hold 1.8%. The clonotype originates from a man in his late teens or twenties in good health and CMV-seronegative. The gene calls are TRBV29-1 and TRBJ2-3; possible D gene TRBD2, 5 bases. Sample: PBMCs. CDR3 nucleotides: TGCAGCGTTGAAGACCGGGGAGCAAGGACAGATACGCAGTATTTT. Amino acids: CSVEDRGARTDTQYF.